The present entry profiles one T cell receptor beta chain with its context. Profiling relied on immunoSEQ multiplex PCR, and the TCRdb table lists in-frame clones only, not all of them. The repertoire holds some 320,000 clones, with 70% to 90% as singletons. Germline-derived CDR1 and CDR2 are SGHRS and YFSETQ. This CDR3 region has 13 residues. The source of the sample is a study of blood T cell repertoires in COVID-19. The material sequenced was peripheral blood. The rearrangement uses TRBV5-1 and TRBJ2-3; D is undetermined. The origin of this receptor is a human donor in a cohort sampled during active COVID-19. The CDR3 sequence: CASYGDLVDTQYF. The CDR3, as DNA: TGCGCAAGCTATGGAGACCTGGTTGATACGCAGTATTTT.